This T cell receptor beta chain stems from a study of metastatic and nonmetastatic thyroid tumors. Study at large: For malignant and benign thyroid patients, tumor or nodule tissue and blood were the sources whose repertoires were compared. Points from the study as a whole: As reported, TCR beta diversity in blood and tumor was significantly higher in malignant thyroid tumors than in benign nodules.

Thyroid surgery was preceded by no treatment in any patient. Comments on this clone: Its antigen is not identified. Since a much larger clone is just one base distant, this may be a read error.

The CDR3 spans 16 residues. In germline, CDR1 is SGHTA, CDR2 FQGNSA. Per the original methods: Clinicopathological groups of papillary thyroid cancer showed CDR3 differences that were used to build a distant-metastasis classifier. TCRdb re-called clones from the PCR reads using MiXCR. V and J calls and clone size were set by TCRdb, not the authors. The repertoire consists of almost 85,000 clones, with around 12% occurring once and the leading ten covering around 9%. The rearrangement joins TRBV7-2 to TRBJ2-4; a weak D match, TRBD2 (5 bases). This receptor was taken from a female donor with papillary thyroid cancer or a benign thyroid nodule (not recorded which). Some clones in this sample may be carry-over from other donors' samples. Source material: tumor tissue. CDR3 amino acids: CARSFGRGLAKNIQYF. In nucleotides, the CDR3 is TGTGCCAGAAGCTTCGGACGGGGATTAGCCAAAAACATTCAGTACTTC.